A single sample is the source of the 17 T cell receptor beta chains below, sequenced in a study of CXCR3-negative and CXCR3-positive naive CD8 T cells. Study-wide findings and caveats: Hydrophobicity was higher for TRB CDR3s found in CXCR3-positive naive cells than in CXCR3-negative naive cells.

These receptors' antigens are unknown. Through 5' RACE with UMI labels, the TRB cDNA libraries were prepared. TCRdb reanalyzed the 5' RACE reads and collapses them to one entry per CDR3 protein, without DNA. The sample has more than 80,000 distinct CDR3 sequences. The sample was naive CXCR3+ CD8+ T cells from blood. Indicated subset: CD45RO-CCR7+CD27+CD95- naive CD8+ T cells expressing CXCR3 (TNR3+). The receptors shown here come from a human donor in good health. Some clones in this sample may be carry-over from other donors' samples.

This chain uses TRBV9 with TRBJ2-1; as DNA is missing, the TRBD2 call by TCRdb cannot be tested. The CDR3 contains 17 residues. Germline values: CDR1 SGDLS, CDR2 YYNGEE. CDR3 sequence: CASSVGESGRVVDEQFF. The full variable domain, with the rest looked up from reference TRBV9 and TRBJ2-1, is DSGVTQTPKHLITATGQRVTLRCSPRSGDLSVYWYQQSLDQGLQFLIQYYNGEERAKGNILERFSAQQFPDLHSELNLSSLELGDSALYFCASSVGESGRVVDEQFFGPGTRLTVL.

The rearrangement links TRBV7-9 to TRBJ2-7; as DNA is missing, the TRBD1 call by TCRdb cannot be tested. This CDR3 has 14 amino acids. Germline lookup yields CDR1 SEHNR and CDR2 FQNEAQ (reference sequence). Here the CDR3 reads CASSLLLTGNEQYF.

This chain joins TRBV7-6 and TRBJ2-2; TCRdb lists TRBD2, though no DNA is available to test this call. CDR3 length: 15 residues. Germline V gene lookup returns CDR1 SGHVS and CDR2 FNYEAQ. The CDR3 loop is CASSQGTAGTGELFF.

The V call is TRBV28, the J call TRBJ2-7; as DNA is missing, the TRBD1 call by TCRdb cannot be tested. Germline V lookup: CDR1 MDHEN, CDR2 SYDVKM. The CDR3 length is 16 residues. The CDR3 sequence: CASSSPSVAGGYEQYF. The complete variable domain, with remaining parts taken from reference TRBV28 and TRBJ2-7, reads DVKVTQSSRYLVKRTGEKVFLECVQDMDHENMFWYRQDPGLGLRLIYFSYDVKMKEKGDIPEGYSVSREKKERFSLILESASTNQTSMYLCASSSPSVAGGYEQYFGPGTRLTVT.

The J gene is TRBJ2-3, the V gene TRBV13. This CDR3 region has 12 residues. Germline loops: CDR1 PRHDT, CDR2 FYEKMQ (reference sequence). CDR3 sequence reads: CASTGRTDTQYF.

The chain combines TRBV20-1 with TRBJ2-1; the D gene TCRdb calls, TRBD2, cannot be checked with no DNA. Germline V gene data show CDR1 as DFQATT and CDR2 as SNEGSKA (reference sequence). The CDR3 consists of 19 residues. CDR3 loop: CSARDLTGTSGKTYNEQFF.

The V call is TRBV9, the J call TRBJ2-1; TCRdb picks TRBD1, but there is no DNA to check that call. The CDR3 spans 18 residues. Germline CDR1 is SGDLS and CDR2 is YYNGEE. CDR3 region: CASSVVESGRRSYNEQFF.

This sequence joins TRBV27 and TRBJ1-1. Germline V gives CDR1 MNHEY, CDR2 SMNVEV (reference sequence). This CDR3 contains 12 residues. CDR3 region: CASSTARTEAFF.

The V gene is TRBV9, the J gene TRBJ2-5; TCRdb indicates TRBD2, and absent DNA this call remains unverified. Germline V gene lookup returns CDR1 SGDLS and CDR2 YYNGEE. The CDR3 sequence is 15 residues long. The CDR3 loop is CASSVTGTILETQYF. The full variable domain, completed using reference TRBV9 and TRBJ2-5, is DSGVTQTPKHLITATGQRVTLRCSPRSGDLSVYWYQQSLDQGLQFLIQYYNGEERAKGNILERFSAQQFPDLHSELNLSSLELGDSALYFCASSVTGTILETQYFGPGTRLLVL.

The chain employs TRBV29-1 and TRBJ2-2; TCRdb designates TRBD2, a call that cannot be tested without DNA. The CDR3 spans 15 residues. CDR1 and CDR2 from the germline V gene are SQVTM and ANQGSEA. The chain's CDR3 is CSVEAGRKNTGELFF.

The V call is TRBV28, the J call TRBJ1-2. The CDR3 covers 12 residues. The germline V gene has CDR1 MDHEN and CDR2 SYDVKM. The CDR3 loop is CASTTANYGYTF.

This chain links TRBV7-3 with TRBJ2-1. CDR1 SGHTA and CDR2 FQGTGA come from the germline V gene. This CDR3 has 15 amino acids. The CDR3 is CASRASGSSYNEQFF.

The chain recombines TRBV23-1 with TRBJ2-5; the TCRdb D gene call, TRBD2, has no DNA to confirm it. TRBV23-1 is treated as an ORF (open reading frame) with a function not yet certain. The CDR3 runs 15 residues. CDR3 sequence reads: CASLLAGVSGETQYF.

This chain joins TRBV7-9 and TRBJ2-1; TCRdb's D call, TRBD2, is unchecked because there is no DNA. Looked up from germline, CDR1 is SEHNR and CDR2 is FQNEAQ (reference sequence). The length of the CDR3 is 13 residues. The CDR3 is CALPYLSDNEQFF.

The V and J genes are TRBV30 and TRBJ1-1; TCRdb reports TRBD1, a call that lacks DNA to check it against. CDR3 length equals 12 residues. Germline V lookup: CDR1 GTSNPN, CDR2 SVGIG (reference sequence). The CDR3 reads CAWDRENTEAFF.

The rearrangement uses TRBV11-1 and TRBJ1-1. Germline V CDR1 and CDR2: SGHAT, FQDESV (reference sequence). The CDR3 totals 14 residues. The CDR3 loop reads CASSFNGGPTEAFF.

This chain uses TRBV12-3 or TRBV12-4 with TRBJ2-1; checking the TCRdb D call of TRBD1 is not possible without DNA. The CDR3 runs to 13 residues. CDR3 amino acids: CATSDSTGHEQFF.